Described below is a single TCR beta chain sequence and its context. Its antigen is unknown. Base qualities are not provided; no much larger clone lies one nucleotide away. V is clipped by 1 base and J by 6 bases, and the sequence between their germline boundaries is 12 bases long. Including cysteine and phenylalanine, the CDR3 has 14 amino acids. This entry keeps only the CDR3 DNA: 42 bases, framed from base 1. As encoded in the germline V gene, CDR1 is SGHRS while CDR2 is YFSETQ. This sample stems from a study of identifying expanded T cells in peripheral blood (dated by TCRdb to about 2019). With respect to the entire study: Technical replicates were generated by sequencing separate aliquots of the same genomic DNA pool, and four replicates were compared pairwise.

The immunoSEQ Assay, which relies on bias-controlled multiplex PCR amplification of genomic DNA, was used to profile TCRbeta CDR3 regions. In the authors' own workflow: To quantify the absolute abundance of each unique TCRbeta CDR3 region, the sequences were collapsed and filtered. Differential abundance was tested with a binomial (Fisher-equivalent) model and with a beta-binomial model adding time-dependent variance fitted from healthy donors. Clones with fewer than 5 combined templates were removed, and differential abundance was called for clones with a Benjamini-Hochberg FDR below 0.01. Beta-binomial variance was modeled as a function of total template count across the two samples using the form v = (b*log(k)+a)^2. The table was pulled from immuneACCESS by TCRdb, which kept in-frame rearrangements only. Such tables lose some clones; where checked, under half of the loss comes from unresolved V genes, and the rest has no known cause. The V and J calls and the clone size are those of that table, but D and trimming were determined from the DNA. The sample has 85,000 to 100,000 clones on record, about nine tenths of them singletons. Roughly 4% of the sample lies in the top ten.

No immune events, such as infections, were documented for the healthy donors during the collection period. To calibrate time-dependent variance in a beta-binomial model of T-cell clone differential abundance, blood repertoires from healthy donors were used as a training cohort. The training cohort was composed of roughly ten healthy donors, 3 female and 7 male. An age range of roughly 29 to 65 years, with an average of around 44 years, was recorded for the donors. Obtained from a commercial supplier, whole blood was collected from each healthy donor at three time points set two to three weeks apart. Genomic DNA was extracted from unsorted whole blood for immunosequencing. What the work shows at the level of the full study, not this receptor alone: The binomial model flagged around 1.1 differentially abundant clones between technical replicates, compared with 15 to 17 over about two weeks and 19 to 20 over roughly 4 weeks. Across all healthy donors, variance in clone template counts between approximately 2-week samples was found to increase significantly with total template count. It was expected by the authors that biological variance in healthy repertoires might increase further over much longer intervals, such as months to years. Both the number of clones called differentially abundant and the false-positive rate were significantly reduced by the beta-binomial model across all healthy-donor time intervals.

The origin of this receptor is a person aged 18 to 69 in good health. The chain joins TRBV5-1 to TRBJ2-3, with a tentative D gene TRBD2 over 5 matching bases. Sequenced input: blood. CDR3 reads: CASSLRLAEDTQYF. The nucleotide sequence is TGCGCCAGCAGCTTGAGGCTAGCTGAGGATACGCAGTATTTT.